This T cell receptor (beta chain) was profiled in a study of long-term antiretroviral therapy in people with HIV. Deletions cut 1 base from V and 1 base from J, with 10 bases between. Germline CDR1 LNHDA, CDR2 SQIVND (reference sequence). The CDR3 length is 15 residues. Regarding this clone: Its antigen is undetermined.

The study used samples holding about 0.85-10 million cryopreserved PBMC before DNA extraction. The libraries were made with immunoSEQ v3.0 at survey level. Generated by immunoSEQ multiplex PCR, the TCRdb table keeps only in-frame clones and is missing some. The profile shows 13,000 to 15,000 clones, 80% of them singletons. Broader study findings: CDR3 lengths in HIV samples spanned a narrower range than controls. Blood dates from the mid-2000s to the late 2010s, possibly under older ART regimens.

This material consisted of unsorted PBMCs, taken 3.2 years before starting antiretroviral therapy. The chain joins TRBV19 to TRBJ2-5; tentative D call: TRBD1 (5 bases). The clonotype comes from a middle-aged man with HIV. In DNA form, the CDR3 reads TGTGCCAGTAGTATAGCGTACAGGCTCCAAGAGACCCAGTACTTC. The encoded protein is CASSIAYRLQETQYF.